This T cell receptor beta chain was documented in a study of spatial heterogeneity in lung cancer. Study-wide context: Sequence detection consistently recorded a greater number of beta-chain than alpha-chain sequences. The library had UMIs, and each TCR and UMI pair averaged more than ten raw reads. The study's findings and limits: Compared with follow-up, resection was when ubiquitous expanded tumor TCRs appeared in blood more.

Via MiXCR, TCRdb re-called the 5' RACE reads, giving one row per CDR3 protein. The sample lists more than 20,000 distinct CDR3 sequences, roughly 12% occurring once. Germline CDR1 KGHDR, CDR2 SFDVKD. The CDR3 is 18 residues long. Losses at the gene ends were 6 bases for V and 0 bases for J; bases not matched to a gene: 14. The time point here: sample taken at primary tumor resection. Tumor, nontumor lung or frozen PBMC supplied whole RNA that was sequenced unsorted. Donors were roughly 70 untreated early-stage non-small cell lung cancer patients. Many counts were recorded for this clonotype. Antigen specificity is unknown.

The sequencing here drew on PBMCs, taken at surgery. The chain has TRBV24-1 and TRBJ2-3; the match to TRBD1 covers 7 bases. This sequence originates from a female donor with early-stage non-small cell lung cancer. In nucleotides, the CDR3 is TGTGCCACCAGTTTCCGTCCGTTTTGGGACAGAAGCACAGATACGCAGTATTTT. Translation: CATSFRPFWDRSTDTQYF.